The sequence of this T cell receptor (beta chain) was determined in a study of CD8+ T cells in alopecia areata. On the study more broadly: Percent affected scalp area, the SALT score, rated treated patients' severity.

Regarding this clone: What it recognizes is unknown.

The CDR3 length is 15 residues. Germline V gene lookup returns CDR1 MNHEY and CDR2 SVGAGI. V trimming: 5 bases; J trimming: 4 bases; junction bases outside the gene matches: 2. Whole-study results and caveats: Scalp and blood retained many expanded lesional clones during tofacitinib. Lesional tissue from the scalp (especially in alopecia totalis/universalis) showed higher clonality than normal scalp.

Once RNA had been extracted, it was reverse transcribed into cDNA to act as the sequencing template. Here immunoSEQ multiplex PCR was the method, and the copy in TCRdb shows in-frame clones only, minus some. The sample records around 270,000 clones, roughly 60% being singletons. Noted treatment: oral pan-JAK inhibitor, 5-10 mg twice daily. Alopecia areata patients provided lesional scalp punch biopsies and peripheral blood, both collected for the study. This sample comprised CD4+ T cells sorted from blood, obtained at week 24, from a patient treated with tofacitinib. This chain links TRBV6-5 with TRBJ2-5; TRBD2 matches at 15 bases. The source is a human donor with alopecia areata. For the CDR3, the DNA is TGTGCCAGCAGTGGACTAGCGGGGGGGAGAGAGACCCAGTACTTC. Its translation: CASSGLAGGRETQYF.